These 18 T cell receptor beta chains share one sample of origin, sequenced in a study of cytomegalovirus exposure and HLA in healthy donors. The study ran its PCR with 60 Vbeta and 13 Jbeta primers. Profiling relied on immunoSEQ multiplex PCR, and the TCRdb table lists in-frame clones only, not all of them. The sample records over 100,000 clones, roughly 70% being singletons. The specimen was PBMCs. The source is a man aged 35 to 55 in good health and CMV-seronegative.

The chain uses TRBV7-9 and TRBJ1-1; tentative D call: TRBD1 (6 bases). The CDR3 is 16 residues long. V gave up 5 bases and J gave up 1 base, with 17 bases separating them. Per the germline V gene, CDR1 is SEHNR and CDR2 is FQNEAQ (reference sequence). This CDR3 is CASSRYSLQGNTEAFF. In DNA, the CDR3 is TGTGCCAGCAGCCGGTATAGCTTACAGGGGAACACTGAAGCTTTCTTT.

This chain joins TRBV11-3 and TRBJ1-2, with TRBD1 identical over 8 bases. After removal of 4 bases from V and 8 bases from J, the junction contained 6 bases not matched to a gene. The germline V gene encodes CDR1 SGHNT and CDR2 YENEEA. The CDR3 covers 13 residues. The DNA of the CDR3 is TGTGCCAGCAGCTCCGGACAGGGCGGCGGCTACACCTTC. This gives the protein CASSSGQGGGYTF.

The table lists this clone with a few counts. The chain joins TRBV27 to TRBJ2-5; unclear D gene. Looked up from germline, CDR1 is MNHEY and CDR2 is SMNVEV (reference sequence). The CDR3 is 14 amino acids. Trimming left V 2 bases short and J 4 bases short, with 11 bases between. CDR3 residues: CASSLGGPGETQYF. CDR3 DNA sequence: TGTGCCAGCAGTTTAGGCGGCCCTGGAGAGACCCAGTACTTC.

The V call is TRBV11-2, the J call TRBJ1-1; perhaps TRBD1 as D (6 bases). Trimming stripped 5 bases from V and 3 bases from J, with 13 bases between. The germline V gene has CDR1 SGHAT and CDR2 FQNNGV. This CDR3 has 14 residues. CDR3 coding DNA: TGTGCCAGCAGCCTGGAACAGGGCTACACTGAAGCTTTCTTT. Translation: CASSLEQGYTEAFF. Filled out from reference TRBV11-2 and TRBJ1-1, the complete variable domain reads EAGVAQSPRYKIIEKRQSVAFWCNPISGHATLYWYQQILGQGPKLLIQFQNNGVVDDSQLPKDRFSAERLKGVDSTLKIQPAKLEDSAVYLCASSLEQGYTEAFFGQGTRLTVV.

The chain is built from TRBV19 and TRBJ1-2; the D is unclear. The CDR3 has 14 residues. V shed 1 base and J shed 4 bases, with 10 bases lying between them. In germline, CDR1 is LNHDA, CDR2 SQIVND (reference sequence). CDR3 sequence: CASSIGAGSYGYTF. The CDR3 DNA follows: TGTGCCAGTAGTATAGGGGCGGGCAGCTATGGCTACACCTTC.

The sample holds a few counts of this clone. The chain links TRBV5-6 to TRBJ2-4; 9 bases match TRBD1. V was clipped by 3 bases and J by 8 bases; unmatched bases: 3. CDR3 length equals 13 residues. Germline CDR1 reads SGHDT; CDR2 reads YYEEEE. The CDR3 bases are TGTGCCAGCAGCTGGGACAGGGTGGACATTCAGTACTTC. Residues: CASSWDRVDIQYF.

This chain uses TRBV6-1 with TRBJ2-3, with 12 bases matching TRBD2. V lost 6 bases, J lost 3 bases, and 4 bases stayed unmatched. The V gene's germline CDR1 is MNHNS and CDR2 SASEGT. This CDR3 is built from 15 residues. CDR3 amino acids: CASRMGTSGTDTQYF. DNA for the CDR3: TGTGCCAGCAGGATGGGGACTAGCGGGACAGATACGCAGTATTTT.

The chain employs TRBV5-1 and TRBJ2-6, with D perhaps matching TRBD2 (5 bases). Trimming pared 5 bases from V and 13 bases from J, leaving 16 bases between. The CDR3 contains 13 residues. CDR1 SGHRS and CDR2 YFSETQ come from the germline V gene. The CDR3 spells CASRPPGYEVLTF. The CDR3 DNA follows: TGCGCCAGCAGGCCCCCGGGGTATGAAGTCCTGACTTTC.

The chain links TRBV19 to TRBJ1-5; TRBD1 agrees at 8 bases. V trimming: 5 bases; J trimming: 4 bases; junction bases outside the gene matches: 4. This CDR3 comprises 14 residues. CDR1 LNHDA and CDR2 SQIVND come from the germline V gene (reference sequence). The CDR3 bases are TGTGCCAGTAGTCTGGACAGGGATAATCAGCCCCAGCATTTT. Translated, it gives CASSLDRDNQPQHF. The full variable domain, its missing parts supplied by reference TRBV19 and TRBJ1-5, is DGGITQSPKYLFRKEGQNVTLSCEQNLNHDAMYWYRQDPGQGLRLIYYSQIVNDFQKGDIAEGYSVSREKKESFPLTVTSAQKNPTAFYLCASSLDRDNQPQHFGDGTRLSIL.

As regards this clone: Other nucleotide sequences from this sample produce the same CDR3. V gene TRBV6-1 combines with J gene TRBJ2-7; 10 bases are a match to TRBD1. Trimming at V came to 8 bases and at J to 4 bases, leaving 5 bases not matched to a gene. This CDR3 region has 13 residues. Germline assignment: CDR1 MNHNS and CDR2 SASEGT. CDR3 sequence (DNA): TGTGCCAGCTCTCGGGACAGGGGATACGAGCAGTACTTC. This sequence encodes CASSRDRGYEQYF.

The chain couples TRBV2 to TRBJ1-2; TRBD1 matches at 7 bases. This CDR3 region has 13 residues. V shed 3 bases, J shed 4 bases, and the junction held 2 bases outside the gene matches. From germline, CDR1 is SNHLY and CDR2 FYNNEI. The CDR3 DNA reads as TGTGCCAGCAGTGACAAGGGGGCCTATGGCTACACCTTC. It encodes CASSDKGAYGYTF.

The chain joins TRBV27 to TRBJ1-6, with D unresolved. The CDR3 is 14 amino acids. V lost 7 bases and J lost 8, with 15 bases in between. Germline loops: CDR1 MNHEY, CDR2 SMNVEV (reference sequence). In DNA, the CDR3 is TGTGCCAGCAAGGAAACTTCGACTTATTCACCCCTCCACTTT. It encodes CASKETSTYSPLHF.

The genes are TRBV6-6 and TRBJ2-7; 12 positions agree with TRBD2. CDR1 is MNHNY and CDR2 is SVGAGI in the germline V gene (reference sequence). V lost 11 bases to trimming and J lost 6 bases; unmatched junction nucleotides: 11. CDR3 length equals 14 residues. CDR3 sequence (DNA): TGTGCCGCGGGATCTGGACTAGCGGGGTGCGAGCAGTACTTC. It codes for CAAGSGLAGCEQYF.

This clone occurred many times. The chain is built from TRBV12-1 and TRBJ2-7; the DNA was not compared with TRBD2, the D call given in the table. TRBV12-1 corresponds to a pseudogene. The CDR3 totals 11 residues. CDR3 residues: CASTLSYEQYF. Written as DNA, the CDR3 is TGTGCCAGCACCCTCTCCTACGAGCAGTACTTC.

V gene TRBV25-1 combines with J gene TRBJ2-2, with unresolved D. The germline V and J ends were trimmed by 5 bases and 0 bases, with 7 bases remaining between them. The CDR3 runs to 14 residues. Germline CDR1 reads MGHDK; CDR2 reads SYGVNS. The CDR3 DNA reads TGTGCCAGCAGTCACCGCGCGAACACCGGGGAGCTGTTTTTT. Encoded protein: CASSHRANTGELFF.

The rearrangement uses TRBV4-3 and TRBJ2-5, with D tentatively TRBD2 (6 bases). This CDR3 contains 16 residues. V was pared by 4 bases and J by 4 bases, with 19 bases between. Germline CDR1 is LGHNA and CDR2 is YSLEER. The CDR3 loop reads CASSLRAAAGGETQYF. The CDR3 DNA reads TGCGCCAGCAGCCTCAGGGCGGCAGCCGGGGGAGAGACCCAGTACTTC.

The V and J genes are TRBV28 and TRBJ2-3, with 11 bases identical to TRBD2. This CDR3 comprises 17 residues. CDR1 MDHEN and CDR2 SYDVKM come from the germline V gene. The trim removed 5 bases at V and 6 bases at J, leaving 13 bases unmatched. The CDR3 loop is CASSPQGLAAGRDTQYF. DNA for the CDR3: TGTGCCAGCAGTCCCCAGGGACTAGCGGCAGGTCGGGATACGCAGTATTTT.

J is TRBJ2-7 and V is TRBV4-2; 7 nucleotides align to TRBD2. Germline assignment: CDR1 LGHNA and CDR2 YNFKEQ. There are 15 residues in the CDR3. The V segment lost 3 bases and the J segment 2 bases; nucleotides outside the gene matches: 7. CDR3 DNA sequence: TGTGCCAGCAGCCAGCTAGCGGATCCGACCTACGAGCAGTACTTC. Protein product: CASSQLADPTYEQYF.